The clone carrying this T cell receptor beta chain was counted only a few times. Sample-barcoded 5' priming and a J-beta primer mix drove a second PCR of about 7 to 11 cycles. TCRdb re-called the 5' RACE reads with MiXCR, one entry per CDR3 protein. The profile shows 1.5 million to 2 million distinct CDR3 sequences, about two fifths of them singletons. The data belong to a study of blood T cells in healthy people across ages. Around 10 milliliters of peripheral blood were drawn from each donor. Isolating PBMCs gave at least 6 million of these cells per sample. The material sequenced was blood. The origin of this receptor is a human donor in good health.

In DNA form, the CDR3 reads TGCGCCAGCAGCTTGTACAGAGGGGGACCTGAGCAGTTCTTC. This codes for CASSLYRGGPEQFF. The genes are TRBV5-1 and TRBJ2-1; D might be TRBD1 (6 bases). Per germline, CDR1 SGHRS and CDR2 YFSETQ. This CDR3 spans 14 amino acids. Between the trimmed V and J ends, which lost 1 base and 9 bases, there was a span of 14 bases.